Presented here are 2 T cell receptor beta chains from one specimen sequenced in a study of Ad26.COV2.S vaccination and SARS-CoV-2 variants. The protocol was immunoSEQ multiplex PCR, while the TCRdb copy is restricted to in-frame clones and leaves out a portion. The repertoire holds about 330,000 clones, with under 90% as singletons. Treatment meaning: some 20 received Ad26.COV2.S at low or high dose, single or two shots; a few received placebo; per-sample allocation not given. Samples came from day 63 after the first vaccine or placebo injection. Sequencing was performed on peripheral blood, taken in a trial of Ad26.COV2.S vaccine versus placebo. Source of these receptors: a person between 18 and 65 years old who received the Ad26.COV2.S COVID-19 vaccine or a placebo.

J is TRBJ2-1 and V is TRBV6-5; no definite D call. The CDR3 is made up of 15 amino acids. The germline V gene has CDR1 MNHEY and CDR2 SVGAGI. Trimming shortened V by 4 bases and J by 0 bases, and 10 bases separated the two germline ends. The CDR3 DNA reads TGTGCCAGCAGTTTCGTGGGAAACTCCTACAATGAGCAGTTCTTC. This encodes CASSFVGNSYNEQFF.

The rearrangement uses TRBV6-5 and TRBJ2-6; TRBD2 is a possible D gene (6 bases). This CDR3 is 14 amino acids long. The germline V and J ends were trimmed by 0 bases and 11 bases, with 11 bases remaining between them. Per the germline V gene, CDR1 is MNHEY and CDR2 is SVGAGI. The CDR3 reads CASSYSGREDVLTF. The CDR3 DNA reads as TGTGCCAGCAGTTACTCGGGCAGGGAGGACGTCCTGACTTTC.